This T cell receptor beta chain was observed in a study of shared clonotypes between healthy human individuals. General study findings and limits: What naive subsets generally showed was a larger estimated richness than memory subsets showed.

The naive CD8 subset, CD45RO-negative cells positively selected for CCR7, excluded terminally differentiated effector memory CD45RA+ cells. This CDR3 spans 13 amino acids. Germline V lookup: CDR1 MNHEY, CDR2 SMNVEV (reference sequence). V was trimmed by 3 bases and J by 6 bases, leaving 9 bases between them. Remarks on this clone: Its antigen is currently unknown.

Authors' data handling: Junction-only sequences without quality scores came from ImmunoSEQ, so filtering differed. Clones were sequenced by immunoSEQ multiplex PCR, and TCRdb holds only the in-frame ones, with some missing. The V and J calls and clone size are taken from that table; D and trimming were inferred from the DNA. The sample has about 680,000 clones, around 90% seen once. The sequenced sample was naive CD8+ T cells sorted from blood. This clonotype originated in a man younger than 45 in good health. The rearrangement links TRBV27 to TRBJ2-1; no reliable D call. The CDR3 region has the DNA TGTGCCAGCAGTTTTGGTCTATTCAATGAGCAGTTCTTC. Residues: CASSFGLFNEQFF.